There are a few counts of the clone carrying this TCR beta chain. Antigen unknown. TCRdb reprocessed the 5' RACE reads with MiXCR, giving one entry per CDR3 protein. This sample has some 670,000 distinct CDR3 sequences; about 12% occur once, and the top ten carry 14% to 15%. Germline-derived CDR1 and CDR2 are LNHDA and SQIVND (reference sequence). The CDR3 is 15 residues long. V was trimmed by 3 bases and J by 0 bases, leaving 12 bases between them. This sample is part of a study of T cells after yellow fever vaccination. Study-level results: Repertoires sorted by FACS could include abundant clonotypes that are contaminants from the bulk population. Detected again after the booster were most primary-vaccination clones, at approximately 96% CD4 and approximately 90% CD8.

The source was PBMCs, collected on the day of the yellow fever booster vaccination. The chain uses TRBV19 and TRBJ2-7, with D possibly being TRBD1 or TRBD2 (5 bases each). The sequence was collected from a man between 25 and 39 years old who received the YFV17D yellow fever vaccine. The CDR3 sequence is CASSMGVGSSYEQYF. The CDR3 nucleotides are TGTGCCAGTAGTATGGGGGTAGGAAGCTCCTACGAGCAGTACTTC.